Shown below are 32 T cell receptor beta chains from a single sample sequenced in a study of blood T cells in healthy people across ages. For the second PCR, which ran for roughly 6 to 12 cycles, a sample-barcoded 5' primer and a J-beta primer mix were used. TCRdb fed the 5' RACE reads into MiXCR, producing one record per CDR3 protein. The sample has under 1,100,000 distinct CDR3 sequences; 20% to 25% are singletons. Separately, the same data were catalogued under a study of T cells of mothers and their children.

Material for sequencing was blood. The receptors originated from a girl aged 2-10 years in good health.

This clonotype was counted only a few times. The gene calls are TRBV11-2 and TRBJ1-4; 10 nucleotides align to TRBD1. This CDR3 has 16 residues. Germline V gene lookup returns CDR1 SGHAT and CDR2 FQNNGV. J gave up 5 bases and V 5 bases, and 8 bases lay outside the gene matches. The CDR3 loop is CASSVRDRGENEKLFF. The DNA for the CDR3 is TGTGCCAGCAGCGTCCGGGACAGGGGAGAAAATGAAAAACTGTTTTTT. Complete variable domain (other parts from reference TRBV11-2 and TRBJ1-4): EAGVAQSPRYKIIEKRQSVAFWCNPISGHATLYWYQQILGQGPKLLIQFQNNGVVDDSQLPKDRFSAERLKGVDSTLKIQPAKLEDSAVYLCASSVRDRGENEKLFFGSGTQLSVL.

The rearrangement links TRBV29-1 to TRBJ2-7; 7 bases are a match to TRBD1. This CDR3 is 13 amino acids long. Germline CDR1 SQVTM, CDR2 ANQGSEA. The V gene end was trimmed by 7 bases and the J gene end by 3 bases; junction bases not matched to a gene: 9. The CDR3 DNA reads TGCAGCGGGTCAGGGGGTACGAGCTACGAGCAGTACTTC. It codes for CSGSGGTSYEQYF.

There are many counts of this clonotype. CDR3 sequence (DNA): TGTGCCAGCAGCTTATTACCCCAAGAGACCCAGTACTTC. Translated, it gives CASSLLPQETQYF. The chain recombines TRBV7-9 with TRBJ2-5, with no clear D. V was shortened by 2 bases and J by 1 base, with 5 bases between the two germline ends. CDR1 is SEHNR and CDR2 is FQNEAQ in the germline V gene (reference sequence). The CDR3 length is 13 residues.

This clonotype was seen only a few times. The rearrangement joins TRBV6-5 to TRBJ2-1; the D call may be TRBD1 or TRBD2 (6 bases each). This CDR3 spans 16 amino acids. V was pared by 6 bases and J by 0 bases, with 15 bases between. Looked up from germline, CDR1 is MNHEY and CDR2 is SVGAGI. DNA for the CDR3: TGTGCCAGCAGCTACAGGGAGGCGTTCTCCTACAATGAGCAGTTCTTC. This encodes CASSYREAFSYNEQFF.

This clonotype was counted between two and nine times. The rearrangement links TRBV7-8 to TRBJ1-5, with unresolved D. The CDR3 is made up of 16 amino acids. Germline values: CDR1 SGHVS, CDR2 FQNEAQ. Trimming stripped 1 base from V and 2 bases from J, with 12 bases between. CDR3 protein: CASSLGPVWGNQPQHF. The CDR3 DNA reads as TGTGCCAGCAGCTTAGGGCCGGTCTGGGGCAATCAGCCCCAGCATTTT.

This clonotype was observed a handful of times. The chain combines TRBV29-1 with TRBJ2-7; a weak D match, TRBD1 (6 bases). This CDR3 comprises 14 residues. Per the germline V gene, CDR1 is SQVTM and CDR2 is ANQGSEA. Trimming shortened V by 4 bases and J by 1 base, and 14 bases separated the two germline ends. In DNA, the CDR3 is TGCAGCGTTGCCCCAGGGGCTAGTTCCTACGAGCAGTACTTC. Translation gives CSVAPGASSYEQYF.

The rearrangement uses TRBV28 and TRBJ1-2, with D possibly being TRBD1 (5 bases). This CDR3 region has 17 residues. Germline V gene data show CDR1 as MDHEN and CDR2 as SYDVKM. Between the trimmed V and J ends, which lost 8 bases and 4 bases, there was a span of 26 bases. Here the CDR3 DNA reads TGTGCCAGCCTAATGCCGACCGGGACTCCGGGCCTCTATGGCTACACCTTC. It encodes CASLMPTGTPGLYGYTF.

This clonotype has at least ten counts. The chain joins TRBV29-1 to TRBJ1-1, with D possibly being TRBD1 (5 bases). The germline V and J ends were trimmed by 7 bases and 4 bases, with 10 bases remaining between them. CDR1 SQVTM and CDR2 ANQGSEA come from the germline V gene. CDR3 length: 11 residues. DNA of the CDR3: TGCAGCGGGACCAGGGTCACTGAAGCTTTCTTT. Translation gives CSGTRVTEAFF.

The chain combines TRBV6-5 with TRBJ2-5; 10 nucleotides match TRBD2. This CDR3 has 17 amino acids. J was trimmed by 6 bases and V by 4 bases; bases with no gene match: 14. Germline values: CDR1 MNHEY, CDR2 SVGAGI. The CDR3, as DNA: TGTGCCAGCAGTTCACGGACTACTAGCGGGACGATCCAGACCCAGTACTTC. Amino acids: CASSSRTTSGTIQTQYF.

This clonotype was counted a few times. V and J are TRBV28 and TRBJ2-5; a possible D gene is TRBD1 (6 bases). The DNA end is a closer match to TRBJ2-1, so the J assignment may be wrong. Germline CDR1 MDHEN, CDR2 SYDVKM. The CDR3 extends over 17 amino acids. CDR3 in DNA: TGTGCCAGCAGTTTCTGGAACCGGGACATCGTGTACAATGAGCAGTTCTTC. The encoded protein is CASSFWNRDIVYNEQFF.

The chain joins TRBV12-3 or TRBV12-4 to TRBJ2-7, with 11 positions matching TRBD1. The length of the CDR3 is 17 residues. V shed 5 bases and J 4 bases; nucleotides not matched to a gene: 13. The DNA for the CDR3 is TGTGCCAGCAGTGAACACACCGGGACAGGGGGATTGTACGAGCAGTACTTC. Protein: CASSEHTGTGGLYEQYF.

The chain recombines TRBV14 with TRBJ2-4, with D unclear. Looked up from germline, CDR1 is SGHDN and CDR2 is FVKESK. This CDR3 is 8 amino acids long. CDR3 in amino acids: CVYDIQYF. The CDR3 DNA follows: TGTGTATACGACATTCAGTACTTC.

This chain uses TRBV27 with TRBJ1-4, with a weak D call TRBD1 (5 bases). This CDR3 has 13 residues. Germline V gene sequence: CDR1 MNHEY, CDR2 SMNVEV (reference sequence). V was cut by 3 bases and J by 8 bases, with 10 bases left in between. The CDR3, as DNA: TGTGCCAGCAGTTTTTCAGGGAAGGAAAAACTGTTTTTT. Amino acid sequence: CASSFSGKEKLFF.

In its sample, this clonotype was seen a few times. Here the CDR3 reads CASSQDTGQGRNEQFF. CDR3 in DNA: TGCGCCAGCAGCCAAGACACGGGACAGGGGAGGAATGAGCAGTTCTTC. The chain recombines TRBV4-1 with TRBJ2-1; 10 nucleotides line up with TRBD1. The CDR3 spans 16 residues. Trimming at V came to 0 bases and at J to 7 bases, leaving 6 bases not matched to a gene. Looked up from germline, CDR1 is MGHRA and CDR2 is YSYEKL.

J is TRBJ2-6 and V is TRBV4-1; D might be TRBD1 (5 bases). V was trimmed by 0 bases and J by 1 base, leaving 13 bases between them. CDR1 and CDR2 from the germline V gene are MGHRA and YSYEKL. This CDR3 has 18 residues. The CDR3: CASSQDATVPSGANVLTF. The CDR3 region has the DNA TGCGCCAGCAGCCAAGACGCGACAGTTCCTTCTGGGGCCAACGTCCTGACTTTC.

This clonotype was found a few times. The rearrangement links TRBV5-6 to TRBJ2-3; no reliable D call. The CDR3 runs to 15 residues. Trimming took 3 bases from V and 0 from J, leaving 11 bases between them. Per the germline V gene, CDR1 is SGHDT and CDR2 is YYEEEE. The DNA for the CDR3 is TGTGCCAGCAGCTCGGGCTACGGGAGCACAGATACGCAGTATTTT. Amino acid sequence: CASSSGYGSTDTQYF.

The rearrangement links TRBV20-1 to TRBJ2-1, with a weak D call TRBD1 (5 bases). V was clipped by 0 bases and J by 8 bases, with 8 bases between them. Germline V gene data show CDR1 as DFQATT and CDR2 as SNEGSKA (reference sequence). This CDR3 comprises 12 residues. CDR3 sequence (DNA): TGCAGTGCTAGAGAAGGGGCCGATGAGCAGTTCTTC. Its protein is CSAREGADEQFF.

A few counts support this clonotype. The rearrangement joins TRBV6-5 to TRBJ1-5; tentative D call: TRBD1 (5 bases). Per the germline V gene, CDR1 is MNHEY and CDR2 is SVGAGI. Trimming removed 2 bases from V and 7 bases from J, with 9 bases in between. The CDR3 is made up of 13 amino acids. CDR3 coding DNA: TGTGCCAGCAGTTACACCAGGGAACAGCCCCAGCATTTT. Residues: CASSYTREQPQHF.

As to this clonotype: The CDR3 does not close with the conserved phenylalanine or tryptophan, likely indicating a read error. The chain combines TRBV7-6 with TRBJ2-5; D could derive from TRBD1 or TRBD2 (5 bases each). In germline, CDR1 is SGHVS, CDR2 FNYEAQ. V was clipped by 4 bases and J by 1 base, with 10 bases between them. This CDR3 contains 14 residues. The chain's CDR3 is CASSWDGPQETQYL. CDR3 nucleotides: TGTGCCAGCAGCTGGGACGGACCCCAAGAGACCCAGTACCTC.

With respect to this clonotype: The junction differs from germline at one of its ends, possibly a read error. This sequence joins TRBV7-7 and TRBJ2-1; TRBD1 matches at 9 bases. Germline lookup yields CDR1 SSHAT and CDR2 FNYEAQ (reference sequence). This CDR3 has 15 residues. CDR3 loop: CASSLSGTGSHEQFF. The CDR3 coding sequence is TGTGCTAGCAGCCTGTCCGGGACAGGGAGTCATGAGCAGTTCTTC.

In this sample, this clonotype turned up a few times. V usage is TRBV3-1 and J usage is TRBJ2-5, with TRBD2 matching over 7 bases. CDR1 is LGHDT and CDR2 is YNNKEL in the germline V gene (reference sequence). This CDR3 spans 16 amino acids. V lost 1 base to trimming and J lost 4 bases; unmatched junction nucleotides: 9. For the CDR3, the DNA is TGTGCCAGCAGCCAAGGAGGGTCGCGGGGGTCAGAGACCCAGTACTTC. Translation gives CASSQGGSRGSETQYF.

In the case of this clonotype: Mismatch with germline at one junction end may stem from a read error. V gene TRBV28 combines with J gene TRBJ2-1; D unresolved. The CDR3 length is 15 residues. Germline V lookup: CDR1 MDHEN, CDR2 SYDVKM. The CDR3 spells CPSSFLGEAYNEQFF. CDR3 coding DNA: TGTCCCAGCAGTTTCTTGGGTGAGGCCTACAATGAGCAGTTCTTC.

The CDR3 sequence is CASRPSENTEAFF. In DNA, the CDR3 is TGTGCCAGCAGACCCAGCGAGAACACTGAAGCTTTCTTT. This chain connects TRBV6-1 to TRBJ1-1; D remains unclear. Trimming removed 6 bases at V and 1 base at J, with 9 bases between. From germline, CDR1 is MNHNS and CDR2 SASEGT. The CDR3 spans 13 residues.

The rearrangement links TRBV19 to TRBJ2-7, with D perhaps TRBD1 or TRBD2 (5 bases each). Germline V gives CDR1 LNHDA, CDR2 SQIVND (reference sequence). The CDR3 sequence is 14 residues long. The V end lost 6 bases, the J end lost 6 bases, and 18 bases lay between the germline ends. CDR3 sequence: CASSRFAGAVEQYF. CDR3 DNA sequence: TGTGCCAGTAGCCGCTTCGCCGGGGCGGTCGAGCAGTACTTC.

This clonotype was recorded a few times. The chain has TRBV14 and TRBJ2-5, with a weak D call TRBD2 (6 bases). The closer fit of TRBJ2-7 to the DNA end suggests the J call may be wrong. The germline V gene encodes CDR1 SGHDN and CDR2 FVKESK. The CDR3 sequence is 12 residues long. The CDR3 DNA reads TGTGCCAGCAGCCAGACTAGTAACGAGCAGTACTTC. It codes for CASSQTSNEQYF.

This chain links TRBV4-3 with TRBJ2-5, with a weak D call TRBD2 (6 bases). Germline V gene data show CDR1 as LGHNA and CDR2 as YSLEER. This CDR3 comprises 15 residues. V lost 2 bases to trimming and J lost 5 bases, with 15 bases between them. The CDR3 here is CASSQTGLQGETQYF. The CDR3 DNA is TGCGCCAGCAGCCAAACGGGACTTCAAGGGGAGACCCAGTACTTC.

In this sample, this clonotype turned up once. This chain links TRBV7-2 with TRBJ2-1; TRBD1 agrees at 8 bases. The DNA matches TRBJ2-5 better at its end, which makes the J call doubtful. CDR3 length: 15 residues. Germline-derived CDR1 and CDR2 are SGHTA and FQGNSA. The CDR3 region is CASSLPQGASETQYF. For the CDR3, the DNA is TGTGCCAGCAGCTTACCCCAGGGGGCATCCGAGACCCAGTACTTC.

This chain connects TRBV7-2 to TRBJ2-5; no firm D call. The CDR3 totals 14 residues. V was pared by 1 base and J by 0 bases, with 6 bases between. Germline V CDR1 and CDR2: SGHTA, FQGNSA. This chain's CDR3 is CASSLGSHQETQYF. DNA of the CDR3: TGTGCCAGCAGCTTAGGTAGCCACCAAGAGACCCAGTACTTC.

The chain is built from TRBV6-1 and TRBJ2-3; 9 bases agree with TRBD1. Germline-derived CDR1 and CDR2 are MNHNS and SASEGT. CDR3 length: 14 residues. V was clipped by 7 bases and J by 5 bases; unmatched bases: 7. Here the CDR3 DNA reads TGTGCCAGCATTACAGGGGGCTCTGGAGATACGCAGTATTTT. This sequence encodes CASITGGSGDTQYF.

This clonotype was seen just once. CDR3 sequence (DNA): TGTGCCAGCAGCCAGGGGACCTTGTCCTACGAGCAGTACTTC. As protein: CASSQGTLSYEQYF. The V and J genes are TRBV4-2 and TRBJ2-7; perhaps D is TRBD1 or TRBD2 (5 bases each). This CDR3 has 14 amino acids. Germline lookup yields CDR1 LGHNA and CDR2 YNFKEQ. Trimming removed 3 bases at V and 1 base at J, with 10 bases between.

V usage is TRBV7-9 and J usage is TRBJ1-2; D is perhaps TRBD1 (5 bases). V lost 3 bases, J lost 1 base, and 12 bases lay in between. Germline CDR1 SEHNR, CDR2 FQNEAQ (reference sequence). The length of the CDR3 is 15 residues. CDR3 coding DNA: TGTGCCAGCAGCTTTGAAAGGGGTTATAACTATGGCTACACCTTC. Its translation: CASSFERGYNYGYTF.

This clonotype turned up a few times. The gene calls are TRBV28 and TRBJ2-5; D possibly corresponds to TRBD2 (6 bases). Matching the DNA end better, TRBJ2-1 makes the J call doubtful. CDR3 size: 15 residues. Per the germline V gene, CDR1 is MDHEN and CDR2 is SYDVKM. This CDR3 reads CATYTPGTENNEQFF. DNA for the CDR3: TGTGCCACCTATACACCCGGGACTGAGAACAATGAGCAGTTCTTC.